Listed below are T cell receptor beta chains from one sample, sequenced in a study of blood T cell repertoires in COVID-19. Data came from immunoSEQ multiplex PCR; TCRdb stores just in-frame clones and leaves some out. The sample gives some 530,000 clones, approximately 83% of which show up once; about 3% is in the top ten. What was sequenced was peripheral blood. Receptors originate from a human donor in a cohort sampled during active COVID-19. Both conserved end residues are part of each CDR3. The D gene is left open where the match is weak. The size entry is marked missing in some rows and otherwise reads once, few, many or a size class.

CDR3aa: CASSLGVSHNEQFF
CDR3nt: TGTGCCAGCAGCTTAGGGGTTAGCCACAATGAGCAGTTCTTC
j_gene: TRBJ2-1
d_gene: NA
abundance: NA
v_gene: TRBV7-2

CDR3aa: CTSSPPRIAGVPGRYEQYF
CDR3nt: TGCACCAGCAGCCCTCCGAGGATAGCGGGAGTCCCCGGTAGATACGAGCAGTACTTC
j_gene: TRBJ2-7
d_gene: NA
abundance: few
v_gene: TRBV1

CDR3aa: CASSLEASGIGEQYF
CDR3nt: TGTGCCAGCAGCTTAGAGGCTAGCGGGATTGGCGAGCAGTACTTC
j_gene: TRBJ2-7
d_gene: TRBD2
abundance: NA
v_gene: TRBV7-2

CDR3aa: CAWSVNGVRETQYF
CDR3nt: TGTGCCTGGAGTGTAAACGGGGTTCGGGAGACCCAGTACTTC
j_gene: TRBJ2-5
d_gene: NA
abundance: NA
v_gene: TRBV30

CDR3aa: CASSQDLARTPYEQYF
CDR3nt: TGTGCCAGCAGCCAAGATCTAGCGAGGACCCCCTACGAGCAGTACTTC
j_gene: TRBJ2-7
d_gene: NA
abundance: NA
v_gene: TRBV14

CDR3aa: CASTRTSGRKTQYF
CDR3nt: TGTGCCAGCACACGGACTAGCGGGAGAAAGACCCAGTACTTC
j_gene: TRBJ2-5
d_gene: TRBD2
abundance: NA
v_gene: TRBV6-5

CDR3aa: CASSRSGGYNEQFF
CDR3nt: TGTGCCAGCAGTAGGTCAGGAGGGTACAATGAGCAGTTCTTC
j_gene: TRBJ2-1
d_gene: NA
abundance: NA
v_gene: TRBV28

CDR3aa: CASSTTGTYEQYF
CDR3nt: TGTGCCAGCAGCACGACAGGTACCTACGAGCAGTACTTC
j_gene: TRBJ2-7
d_gene: NA
abundance: once
v_gene: TRBV7-8

CDR3aa: CAWSQGGAHQPQHF
CDR3nt: TGTGCCTGGAGCCAGGGGGGAGCCCATCAGCCCCAGCATTTT
j_gene: TRBJ1-5
d_gene: TRBD1
abundance: few
v_gene: TRBV30

CDR3aa: CAWSVLPLTKDTQYF
CDR3nt: TGTGCCTGGAGTGTACTTCCCCTAACTAAGGATACGCAGTATTTT
j_gene: TRBJ2-3
d_gene: NA
abundance: NA
v_gene: TRBV30

CDR3aa: CASSPQGQGNYGYTF
CDR3nt: TGTGCCAGCTCACCCCAAGGACAGGGGAACTATGGCTACACCTTC
j_gene: TRBJ1-2
d_gene: TRBD1
abundance: NA
v_gene: TRBV18

CDR3aa: CASSLDSGGRSSYEQYF
CDR3nt: TGCGCCAGCAGCTTGGATTCTGGCGGCCGATCCTCCTACGAGCAGTACTTC
j_gene: TRBJ2-7
d_gene: NA
abundance: NA
v_gene: TRBV5-1

CDR3aa: CATSRARMNTEAFF
CDR3nt: TGTGCCACCAGCAGAGCCAGGATGAACACTGAAGCTTTCTTT
j_gene: TRBJ1-1
d_gene: NA
abundance: NA
v_gene: TRBV15

CDR3aa: CAWSVRGSVGSITEAFF
CDR3nt: TGTGCCTGGAGTGTACGGGGGTCAGTCGGTTCGATTACTGAAGCTTTCTTT
j_gene: TRBJ1-1
d_gene: NA
abundance: NA
v_gene: TRBV30

CDR3aa: CASSQSDGGASSDYEQYF
CDR3nt: TGTGCCAGCAGCCAATCGGACGGGGGGGCATCTTCGGACTACGAGCAGTACTTC
j_gene: TRBJ2-7
d_gene: TRBD2
abundance: NA
v_gene: TRBV14

CDR3aa: CASSSPTEAFF
CDR3nt: TGTGCCAGCAGTTCTCCCACTGAAGCTTTCTTT
j_gene: TRBJ1-1
d_gene: NA
abundance: NA
v_gene: TRBV6-5

CDR3aa: CASSSSETQYF
CDR3nt: TGTGCCAGCAGCTCTTCAGAGACCCAGTACTTC
j_gene: TRBJ2-5
d_gene: NA
abundance: NA
v_gene: TRBV5-4

CDR3aa: CAISQGGGAGTEAFF
CDR3nt: TGTGCCATCAGCCAAGGGGGGGGAGCCGGCACTGAAGCTTTCTTT
j_gene: TRBJ1-1
d_gene: NA
abundance: NA
v_gene: TRBV10-3

CDR3aa: CSASLAGETQYF
CDR3nt: TGCAGTGCTAGTTTAGCTGGGGAGACCCAGTACTTC
j_gene: TRBJ2-5
d_gene: NA
abundance: NA
v_gene: TRBV20-1

CDR3aa: CASSQGLAALRGEQFF
CDR3nt: TGCGCCAGCAGCCAAGGCCTAGCGGCCTTACGGGGTGAGCAGTTCTTC
j_gene: TRBJ2-1
d_gene: TRBD2
abundance: NA
v_gene: TRBV4-1

CDR3aa: CASRAGGNNQPQHF
CDR3nt: TGTGCCAGCAGAGCCGGGGGGAACAATCAGCCCCAGCATTTT
j_gene: TRBJ1-5
d_gene: NA
abundance: NA
v_gene: TRBV28

CDR3aa: CASSQGYRRDYNEQFF
CDR3nt: TGTGCCAGCAGCCAAGGATACCGCCGGGACTACAATGAGCAGTTCTTC
j_gene: TRBJ2-1
d_gene: NA
abundance: few
v_gene: TRBV4-2

CDR3aa: CAISGGDLSYEQYF
CDR3nt: TGTGCCATCAGTGGGGGAGACCTCTCCTACGAGCAGTACTTC
j_gene: TRBJ2-7
d_gene: NA
abundance: NA
v_gene: TRBV10-3

CDR3aa: CASSSPGLAGGYNEQFF
CDR3nt: TGTGCCAGTTCATCCCCCGGCCTAGCGGGAGGCTACAATGAGCAGTTCTTC
j_gene: TRBJ2-1
d_gene: TRBD2
abundance: NA
v_gene: TRBV19

CDR3aa: CASSWDRGDQPQHF
CDR3nt: TGTGCCAGCAGTTGGGACAGAGGTGATCAGCCCCAGCATTTT
j_gene: TRBJ1-5
d_gene: TRBD1
abundance: NA
v_gene: TRBV6-6

CDR3aa: CASSLNLLGDEQFF
CDR3nt: TGCGCCAGCAGCCTGAACCTTTTAGGGGATGAGCAGTTCTTC
j_gene: TRBJ2-1
d_gene: NA
abundance: NA
v_gene: TRBV5-1

CDR3aa: CASSLSATQYF
CDR3nt: TGTGCCAGCAGTCTTAGTGCTACCCAGTACTTC
j_gene: TRBJ2-5
d_gene: NA
abundance: NA
v_gene: TRBV12-3/TRBV12-4

CDR3aa: CASSSTGLGSYGYTF
CDR3nt: TGTGCCAGCAGTTCGACAGGGTTGGGTTCTTATGGCTACACCTTC
j_gene: TRBJ1-2
d_gene: TRBD1
abundance: NA
v_gene: TRBV6-5

CDR3aa: CASSLSLNTEAFF
CDR3nt: TGTGCCAGCAGCTTATCCTTGAACACTGAAGCTTTCTTT
j_gene: TRBJ1-1
d_gene: NA
abundance: NA
v_gene: TRBV7-9

CDR3aa: CASSPDRTLSNQPQHF
CDR3nt: TGTGCCAGCAGCCCAGACAGAACCCTTAGCAATCAGCCCCAGCATTTT
j_gene: TRBJ1-5
d_gene: NA
abundance: NA
v_gene: TRBV6-2/TRBV6-3

CDR3aa: CASRPDSSYNEQFF
CDR3nt: TGTGCCAGCAGACCAGACAGCTCCTACAATGAGCAGTTCTTC
j_gene: TRBJ2-1
d_gene: NA
abundance: NA
v_gene: TRBV4-2

CDR3aa: CAWSVHLAGGPSSEQFF
CDR3nt: TGTGCCTGGAGTGTACACCTAGCGGGAGGGCCGTCGAGTGAGCAGTTCTTC
j_gene: TRBJ2-1
d_gene: TRBD2
abundance: NA
v_gene: TRBV30

CDR3aa: CASSQVGQGYTF
CDR3nt: TGTGCCAGCAGTCAAGTCGGACAGGGATACACCTTC
j_gene: TRBJ1-2
d_gene: TRBD1
abundance: NA
v_gene: TRBV12-3/TRBV12-4

CDR3aa: CASSKAGQAQETQYF
CDR3nt: TGTGCCAGCAGTAAAGCTGGACAGGCCCAAGAGACCCAGTACTTC
j_gene: TRBJ2-5
d_gene: TRBD1
abundance: NA
v_gene: TRBV2

CDR3aa: CASSLHPPDSYTEAFF
CDR3nt: TGCGCCAGCAGCTTGCATCCCCCGGACAGCTACACTGAAGCTTTCTTT
j_gene: TRBJ1-1
d_gene: NA
abundance: few
v_gene: TRBV5-1